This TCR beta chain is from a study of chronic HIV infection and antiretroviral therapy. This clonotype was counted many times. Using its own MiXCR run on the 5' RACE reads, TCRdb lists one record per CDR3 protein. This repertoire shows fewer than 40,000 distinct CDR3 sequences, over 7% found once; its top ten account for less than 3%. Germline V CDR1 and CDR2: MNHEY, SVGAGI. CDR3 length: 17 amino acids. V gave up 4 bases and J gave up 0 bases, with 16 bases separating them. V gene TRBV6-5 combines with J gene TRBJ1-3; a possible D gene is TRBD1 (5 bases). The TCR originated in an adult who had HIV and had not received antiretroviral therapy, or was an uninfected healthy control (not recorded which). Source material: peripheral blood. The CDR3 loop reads CASSSSGTSASGNTIYF. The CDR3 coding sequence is TGTGCCAGCAGTTCCTCCGGGACGTCTGCCTCTGGAAACACCATATATTTT.